This TCR beta chain was documented in a study of cytomegalovirus exposure and HLA in healthy donors. Study-level points and caveats: Specificity of a few CMV-associated chains for CMV antigens was verified in vitro.

Profiling relied on immunoSEQ multiplex PCR, and the TCRdb table lists in-frame clones only, not all of them. The sample includes approximately 180,000 clones, 86% of them seen just once. In regard to this clone: Its cognate antigen is unknown.

Germline loops: CDR1 MNHEY, CDR2 SMNVEV (reference sequence). CDR3 size: 14 residues. The V end was cut by 4 bases, the J end by 1 base, with 9 bases between. The TCR originated in a woman younger than 30 in good health and CMV-seronegative. Sequenced material: PBMCs. The gene calls are TRBV27 and TRBJ2-3; weak D call: TRBD2 (6 bases). CDR3 sequence (DNA): TGTGCCAGCAGTTGGGAGCGGGGCACAGATACGCAGTATTTT. This translates into CASSWERGTDTQYF.